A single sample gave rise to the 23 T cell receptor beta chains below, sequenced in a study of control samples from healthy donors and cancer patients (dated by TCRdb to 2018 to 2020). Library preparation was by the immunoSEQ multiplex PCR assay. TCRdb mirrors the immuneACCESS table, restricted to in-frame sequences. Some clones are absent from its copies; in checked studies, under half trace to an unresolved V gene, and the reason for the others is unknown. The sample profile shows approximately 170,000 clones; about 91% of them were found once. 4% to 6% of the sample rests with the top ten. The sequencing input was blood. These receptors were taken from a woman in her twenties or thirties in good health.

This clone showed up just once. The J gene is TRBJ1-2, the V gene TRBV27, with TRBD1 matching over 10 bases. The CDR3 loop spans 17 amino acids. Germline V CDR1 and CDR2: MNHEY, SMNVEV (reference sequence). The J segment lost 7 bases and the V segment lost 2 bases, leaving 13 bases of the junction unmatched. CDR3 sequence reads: CASSLSPGTGEARGYTF. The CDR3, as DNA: TGTGCCAGCAGTTTAAGCCCCGGGACAGGGGAAGCGCGTGGCTACACCTTC.

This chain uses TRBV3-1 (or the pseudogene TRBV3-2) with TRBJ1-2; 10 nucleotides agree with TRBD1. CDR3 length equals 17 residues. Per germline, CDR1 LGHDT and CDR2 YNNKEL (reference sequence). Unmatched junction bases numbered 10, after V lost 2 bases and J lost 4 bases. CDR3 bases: TGTGCCAGCAGCCAACTCACCCGGGACAGGGGCCTCTATGGCTACACCTTC. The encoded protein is CASSQLTRDRGLYGYTF.

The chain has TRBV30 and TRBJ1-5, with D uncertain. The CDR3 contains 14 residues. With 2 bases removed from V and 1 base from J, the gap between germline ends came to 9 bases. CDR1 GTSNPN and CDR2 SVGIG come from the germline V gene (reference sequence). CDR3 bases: TGTGCCTGGAGTAAGGGTAGGAGCAATCAGCCCCAGCATTTT. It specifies CAWSKGRSNQPQHF.

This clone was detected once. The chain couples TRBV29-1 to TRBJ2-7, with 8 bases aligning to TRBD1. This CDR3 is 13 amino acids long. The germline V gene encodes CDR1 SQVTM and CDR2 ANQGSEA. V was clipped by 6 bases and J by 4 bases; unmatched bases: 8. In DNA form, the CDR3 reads TGCAGCGTAACAGGGGGTGCTAGTTACGAGCAGTACTTC. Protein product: CSVTGGASYEQYF.

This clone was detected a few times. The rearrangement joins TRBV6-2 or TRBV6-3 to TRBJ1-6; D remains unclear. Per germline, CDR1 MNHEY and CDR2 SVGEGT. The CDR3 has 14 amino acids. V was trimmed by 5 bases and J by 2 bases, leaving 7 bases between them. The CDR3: CASSLAAYNSPLHF. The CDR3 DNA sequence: TGTGCCAGCAGTCTGGCGGCCTATAATTCACCCCTCCACTTT.

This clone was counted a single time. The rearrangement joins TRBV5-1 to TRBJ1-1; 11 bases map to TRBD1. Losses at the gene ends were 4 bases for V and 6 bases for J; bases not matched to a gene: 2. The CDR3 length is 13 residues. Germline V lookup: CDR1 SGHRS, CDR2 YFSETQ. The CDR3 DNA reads TGCGCCAGCAGCGGACAGGGGGCCGCTGAAGCTTTCTTT. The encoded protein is CASSGQGAAEAFF.

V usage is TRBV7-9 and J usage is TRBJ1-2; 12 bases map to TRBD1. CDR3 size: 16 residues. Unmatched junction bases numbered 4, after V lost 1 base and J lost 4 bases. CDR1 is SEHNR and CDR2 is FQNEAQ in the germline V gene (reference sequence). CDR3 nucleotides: TGTGCCAGCAGCTTAGTAGGGACAGGGGGCGTCTATGGCTACACCTTC. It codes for CASSLVGTGGVYGYTF.

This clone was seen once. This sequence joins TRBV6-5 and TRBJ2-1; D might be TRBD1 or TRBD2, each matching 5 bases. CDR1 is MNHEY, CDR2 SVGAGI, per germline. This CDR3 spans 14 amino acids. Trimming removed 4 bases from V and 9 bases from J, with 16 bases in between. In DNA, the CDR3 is TGTGCCAGCAGTTTTATAGGGGCTGGGGGTGAGCAGTTCTTC. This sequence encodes CASSFIGAGGEQFF.

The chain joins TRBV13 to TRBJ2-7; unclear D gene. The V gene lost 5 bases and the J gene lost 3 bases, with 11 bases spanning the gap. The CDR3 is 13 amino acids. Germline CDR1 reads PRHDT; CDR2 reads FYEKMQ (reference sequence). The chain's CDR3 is CASSLGPFYEQYF. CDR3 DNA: TGTGCCAGCAGCCTCGGGCCCTTCTACGAGCAGTACTTC.

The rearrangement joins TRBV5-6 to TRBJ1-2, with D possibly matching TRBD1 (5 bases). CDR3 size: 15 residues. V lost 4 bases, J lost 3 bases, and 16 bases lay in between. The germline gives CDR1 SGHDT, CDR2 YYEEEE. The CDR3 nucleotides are TGTGCCAGCAGCCAGGACACAGGCATCGACTATGGCTACACCTTC. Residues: CASSQDTGIDYGYTF.

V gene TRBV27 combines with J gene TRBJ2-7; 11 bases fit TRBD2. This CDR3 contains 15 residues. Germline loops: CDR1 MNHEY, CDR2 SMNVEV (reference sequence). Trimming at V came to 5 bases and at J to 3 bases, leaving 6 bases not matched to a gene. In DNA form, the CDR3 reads TGTGCCAGCAGTCCCCGACTAGCGGGATTCTACGAGCAGTACTTC. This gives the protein CASSPRLAGFYEQYF.

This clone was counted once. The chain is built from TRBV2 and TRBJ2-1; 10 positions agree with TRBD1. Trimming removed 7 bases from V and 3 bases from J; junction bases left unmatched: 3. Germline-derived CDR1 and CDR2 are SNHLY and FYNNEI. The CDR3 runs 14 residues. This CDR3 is CASTRDRGYNEQFF. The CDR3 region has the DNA TGTGCCAGCACCCGGGACAGGGGCTACAATGAGCAGTTCTTC.

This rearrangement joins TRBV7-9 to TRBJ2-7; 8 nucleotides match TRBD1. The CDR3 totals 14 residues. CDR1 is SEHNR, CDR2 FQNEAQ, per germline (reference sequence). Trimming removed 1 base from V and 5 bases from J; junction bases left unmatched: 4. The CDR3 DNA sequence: TGTGCCAGCAGCTTAGGGACAGGGACCGACGAGCAGTACGTC. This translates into CASSLGTGTDEQYV.

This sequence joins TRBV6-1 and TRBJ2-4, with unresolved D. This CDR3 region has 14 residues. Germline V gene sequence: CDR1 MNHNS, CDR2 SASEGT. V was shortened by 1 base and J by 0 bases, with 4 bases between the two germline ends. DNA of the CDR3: TGTGCCAGCAGTGAAGGTCTAGCCAAAAACATTCAGTACTTC. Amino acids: CASSEGLAKNIQYF.

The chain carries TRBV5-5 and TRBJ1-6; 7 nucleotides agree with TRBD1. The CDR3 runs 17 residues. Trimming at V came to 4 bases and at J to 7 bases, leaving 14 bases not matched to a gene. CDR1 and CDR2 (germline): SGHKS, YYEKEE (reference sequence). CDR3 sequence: CASSPDRRDSRNSPLHF. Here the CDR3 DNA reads TGTGCCAGCAGCCCCGACCGAAGGGACAGCCGCAATTCACCCCTCCACTTT.

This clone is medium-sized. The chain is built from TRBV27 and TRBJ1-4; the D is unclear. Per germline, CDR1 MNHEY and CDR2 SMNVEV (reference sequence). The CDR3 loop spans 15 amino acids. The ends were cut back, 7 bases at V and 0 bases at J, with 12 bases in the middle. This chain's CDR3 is CASTETLATNEKLFF. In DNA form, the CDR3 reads TGTGCCAGCACCGAGACACTTGCAACTAATGAAAAACTGTTTTTT.

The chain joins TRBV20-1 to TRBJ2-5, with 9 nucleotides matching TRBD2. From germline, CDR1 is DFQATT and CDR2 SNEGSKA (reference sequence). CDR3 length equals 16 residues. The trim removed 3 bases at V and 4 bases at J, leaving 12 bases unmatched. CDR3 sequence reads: CSASDPAGGNIETQYF. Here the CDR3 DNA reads TGCAGTGCTAGTGATCCCGCGGGGGGGAATATAGAGACCCAGTACTTC.

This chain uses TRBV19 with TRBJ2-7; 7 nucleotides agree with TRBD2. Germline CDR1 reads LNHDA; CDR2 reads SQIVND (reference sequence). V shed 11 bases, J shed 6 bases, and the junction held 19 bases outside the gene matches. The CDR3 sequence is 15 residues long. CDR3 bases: TGTGCCTTACGACTCTCCAGGCGGGGGAACCGCGAGCAGTACGTC. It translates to CALRLSRRGNREQYV.

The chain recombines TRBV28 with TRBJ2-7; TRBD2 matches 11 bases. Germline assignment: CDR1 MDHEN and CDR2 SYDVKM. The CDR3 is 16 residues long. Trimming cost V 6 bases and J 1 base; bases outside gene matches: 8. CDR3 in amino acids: CASRVRGTSGSYEQYF. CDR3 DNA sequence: TGTGCCAGCAGAGTACGGGGGACTAGCGGTTCCTACGAGCAGTACTTC.

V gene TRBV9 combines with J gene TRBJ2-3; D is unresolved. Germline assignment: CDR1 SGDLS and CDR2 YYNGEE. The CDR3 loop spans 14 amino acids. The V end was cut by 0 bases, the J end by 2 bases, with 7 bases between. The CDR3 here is CASSVALNTDTQYF. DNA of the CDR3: TGTGCCAGCAGCGTAGCTCTGAACACAGATACGCAGTATTTT.

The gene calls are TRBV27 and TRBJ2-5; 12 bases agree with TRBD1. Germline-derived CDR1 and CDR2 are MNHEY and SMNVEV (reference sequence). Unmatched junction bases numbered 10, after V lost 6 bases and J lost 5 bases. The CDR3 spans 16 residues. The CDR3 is CASREIGTGGGETQYF. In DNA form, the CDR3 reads TGTGCCAGCAGGGAAATAGGGACAGGGGGCGGCGAGACCCAGTACTTC.

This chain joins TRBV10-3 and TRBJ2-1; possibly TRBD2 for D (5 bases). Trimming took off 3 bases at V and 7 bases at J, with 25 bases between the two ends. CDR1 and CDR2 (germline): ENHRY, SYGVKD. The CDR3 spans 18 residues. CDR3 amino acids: CAISDPGKESFFGNEQFF. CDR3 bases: TGTGCCATCAGTGATCCGGGGAAGGAATCGTTTTTTGGGAATGAGCAGTTCTTC.

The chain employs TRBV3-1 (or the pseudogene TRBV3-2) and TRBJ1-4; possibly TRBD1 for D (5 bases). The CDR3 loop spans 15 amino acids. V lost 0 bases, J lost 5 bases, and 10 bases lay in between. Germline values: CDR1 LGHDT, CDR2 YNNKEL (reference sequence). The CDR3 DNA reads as TGTGCCAGCAGCCAAGATTCGGGGCTCAATGAAAAACTGTTTTTT. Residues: CASSQDSGLNEKLFF.